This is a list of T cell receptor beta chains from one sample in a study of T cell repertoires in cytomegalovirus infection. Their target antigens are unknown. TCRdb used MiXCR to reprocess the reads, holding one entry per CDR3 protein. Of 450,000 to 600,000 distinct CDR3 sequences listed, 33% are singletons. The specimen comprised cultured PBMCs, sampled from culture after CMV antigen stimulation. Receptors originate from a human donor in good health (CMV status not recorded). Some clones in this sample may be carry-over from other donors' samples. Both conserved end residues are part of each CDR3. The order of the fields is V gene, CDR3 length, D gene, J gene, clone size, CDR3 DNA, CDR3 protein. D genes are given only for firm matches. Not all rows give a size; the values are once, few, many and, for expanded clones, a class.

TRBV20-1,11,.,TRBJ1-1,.,TGCAGTGGGGGAAGGGAAACTGAAGCTTTCTTT,CSGGRETEAFF
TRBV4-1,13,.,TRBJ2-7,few,TGCGCCAGCAGCCAAGAAATAGGCTACGAGCAGTACTTC,CASSQEIGYEQYF
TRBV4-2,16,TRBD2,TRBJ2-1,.,TGTGCCAGCAGCCGACGGACTAGCGGGAGTTCCAGTGAGCAGTTCTTC,CASSRRTSGSSSEQFF
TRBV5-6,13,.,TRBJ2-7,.,TGTGCCAGCAGCTTGGCCGGGAGTAACGAGCAGTACTTC,CASSLAGSNEQYF
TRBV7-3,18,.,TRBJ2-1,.,TGTGCCAGCAGCGATCTAGGGGTGGGGGGGCTCTCCTACAATGAGCAGTTCTTC,CASSDLGVGGLSYNEQFF
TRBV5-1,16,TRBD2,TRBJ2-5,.,TGCGCCAGCAGCTTAATAGCGGGAGGGGCCCAAGAGACCCAGTACTTC,CASSLIAGGAQETQYF
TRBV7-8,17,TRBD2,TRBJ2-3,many,TGTGCCAGCAGCTTAGCGCTCCTAGCGGGAGACACAGATACGCAGTATTTT,CASSLALLAGDTDTQYF
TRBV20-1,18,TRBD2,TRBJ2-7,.,TGCAGTGCTAGACCTAACCTCCCGGGACTAGCGGCGACCTACGAGCAGTACTTC,CSARPNLPGLAATYEQYF
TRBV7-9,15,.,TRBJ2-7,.,TGTGCCAGCAGCTTCAACCGGGAACGAGGGACACCACAGTACTTC,CASSFNRERGTPQYF
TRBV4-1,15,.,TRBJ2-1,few,TGCGCCAGCAGCCAGGGGAGACCCATATACAATGAGCAGTTCTTC,CASSQGRPIYNEQFF
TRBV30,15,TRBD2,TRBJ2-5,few,TGTGCCTGGAGAATAGCGGGAGCGGGCCAAGAGACCCAGTACTTC,CAWRIAGAGQETQYF
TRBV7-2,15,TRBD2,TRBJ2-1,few,TGTGCCAGCAGGCCCGGGACTAGCGATTACAATGAGCAGTTCTTC,CASRPGTSDYNEQFF
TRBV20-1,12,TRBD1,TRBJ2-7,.,TGCAGTGCTAGCCGACAGGGCCACGAGCAGTACTTC,CSASRQGHEQYF
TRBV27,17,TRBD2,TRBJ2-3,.,TGTGCCAGCAGTCCGCCGACTAGCGGGGGGATGGGAGATACGCAGTATTTT,CASSPPTSGGMGDTQYF
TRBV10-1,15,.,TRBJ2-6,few,TGCGCCAGCACGGAACCAAGGGCTGGGGCCAACGTCCTGACTTTC,CASTEPRAGANVLTF
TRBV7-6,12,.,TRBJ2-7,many,TGTGCCAGCAGCCTCGGGGCGAACGAGCAGTACTTC,CASSLGANEQYF
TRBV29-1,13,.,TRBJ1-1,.,TGCAGCGTTGAAGATGGCCGGGTGACTGAAGCTTTCTTT,CSVEDGRVTEAFF
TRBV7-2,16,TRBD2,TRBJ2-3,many,TGTGCCAGCAGCTTAGGACTAGCGGGGGTTTTGAATACGCAGTATTTT,CASSLGLAGVLNTQYF
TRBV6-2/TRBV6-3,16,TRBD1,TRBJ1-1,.,TGTGCCAGCATACGACCCTCAACAGGGGACAACACTGAAGCTTTCTTT,CASIRPSTGDNTEAFF
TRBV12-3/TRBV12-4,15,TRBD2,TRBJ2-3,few,TGTGCCAGCAGTTTTGGCGGGAGCCCAGCAGATACGCAGTATTTT,CASSFGGSPADTQYF
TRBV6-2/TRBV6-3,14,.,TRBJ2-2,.,TGTGCCAGCAGTTACGACCCCTTCACCGGGGAGCTGTTTTTT,CASSYDPFTGELFF
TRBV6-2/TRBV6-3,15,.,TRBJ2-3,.,TGTGCCAGCAGTTCCAGGGAGGCACGCACAGATACGCAGTATTTT,CASSSREARTDTQYF
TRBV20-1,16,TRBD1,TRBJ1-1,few,TGCAGTGCCCCCGGGACAGGGGCCATCTGGGACACTGAAGCTTTCTTT,CSAPGTGAIWDTEAFF
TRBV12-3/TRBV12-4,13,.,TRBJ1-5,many,TGTGCCAGCAGTCCCACAGGGTTACAGCCCCAGCATTTT,CASSPTGLQPQHF
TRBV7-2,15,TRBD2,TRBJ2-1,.,TGTGCCAGCAGCTGGGCCAGGACTAGCCACAATGAGCAGTTCTTC,CASSWARTSHNEQFF
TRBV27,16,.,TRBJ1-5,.,TGTGCCAGCAGTTTATCGGCCCCGGGACGGGATCAGCCCCAGCATTTT,CASSLSAPGRDQPQHF
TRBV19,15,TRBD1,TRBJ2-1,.,TGTGCCAGTAGGGGGACAGAACCTACCTACAATGAGCAGTTCTTC,CASRGTEPTYNEQFF
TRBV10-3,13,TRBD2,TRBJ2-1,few,TGTGCCACGGGACTAGCGGGTGGCAATGAGCAGTTCTTC,CATGLAGGNEQFF
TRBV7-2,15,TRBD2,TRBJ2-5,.,TGTGCCAGCAGCTCGATTCCGGGACTAGAAGAGACCCAGTACTTC,CASSSIPGLEETQYF
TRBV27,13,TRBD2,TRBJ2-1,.,TGTGCCAGCAGGCCCGGGACTAGTCGAGAGGGAACCTTC,CASRPGTSREGTF
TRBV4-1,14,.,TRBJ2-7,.,TGCGCCAGCAGCCAAGACTTGGGGACCTACGAGCAGTACTTC,CASSQDLGTYEQYF
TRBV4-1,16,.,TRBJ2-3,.,TGCGCCAGCAGCCAAGATTGGAGCGGGTACACAGATACGCAGTATTTT,CASSQDWSGYTDTQYF
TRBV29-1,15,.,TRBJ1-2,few,TGCAGCGTTGAAGATCCTCGGGGACGGGGTCAGGGCTACACCTTC,CSVEDPRGRGQGYTF
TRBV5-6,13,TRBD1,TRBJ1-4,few,TGTGCCAGCAGGGCCGGGACAGTGGAAAAACTGTTTTTT,CASRAGTVEKLFF
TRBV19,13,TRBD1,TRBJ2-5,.,TGTGCCAGTAACCCGACAGGGGTTGAGACCCAGTACTTC,CASNPTGVETQYF
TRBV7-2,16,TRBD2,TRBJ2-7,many,TGTGCCAGCAGCCATATAGGACTAGCGGCCCACTACGAGCAGTACTTC,CASSHIGLAAHYEQYF
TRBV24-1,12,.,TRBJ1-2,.,TGTGCCACCAGTGCCGGGACCTATGGCTACACCTTC,CATSAGTYGYTF
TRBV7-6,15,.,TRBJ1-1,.,TGTGCCAGCAGCTACGGGGGGCAGGGGTTCACTGAAGCTTTCTTT,CASSYGGQGFTEAFF
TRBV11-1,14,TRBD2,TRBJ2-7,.,TGTGCCAGCAGCTCCGGTAACCAGCGGGAGGGTGCGAACTTC,CASSSGNQREGANF
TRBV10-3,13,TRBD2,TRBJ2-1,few,TGTGCCACCATTCTAGCGGGAGGCAATGAGCAGTTCTTC,CATILAGGNEQFF
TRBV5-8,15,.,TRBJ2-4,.,TGTGCCAGCGACCTAGCCTCACAAGGAAAAAACATTCAGTACTTC,CASDLASQGKNIQYF
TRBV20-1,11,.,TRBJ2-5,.,TGCAGTGGTTTCGGTCAGGAGACCCAGTACTTC,CSGFGQETQYF
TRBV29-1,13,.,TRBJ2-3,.,TGCAGCGTTCATGAAGGCTTGGGAGATACGCAGTATTTT,CSVHEGLGDTQYF
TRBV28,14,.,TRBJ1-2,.,TGTGCCAGCAGGAAAACAGGGACTCGAATCGGCTACACCTTC,CASRKTGTRIGYTF
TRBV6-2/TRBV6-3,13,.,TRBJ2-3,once,TGTGCCAGCATGAGCGTCCCCTTAGATACGCAGTATTTT,CASMSVPLDTQYF
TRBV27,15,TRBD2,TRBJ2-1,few,TGTGCCAGCACTCGGGGGGGAGCGGGGCACAATGAGCAGTTCTTC,CASTRGGAGHNEQFF
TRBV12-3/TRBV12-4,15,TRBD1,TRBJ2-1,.,TGTGCCAGCAGTCCCGGGACAGGGGGAGTAGGGGAGCAGTTCTTC,CASSPGTGGVGEQFF
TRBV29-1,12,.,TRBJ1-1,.,TGCAGCGTTGAAGGCGAGAACACTGAAGCTTTCTTT,CSVEGENTEAFF
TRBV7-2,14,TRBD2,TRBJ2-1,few,TGTGCCAGCAGCTTAGCGGGAGGGCCGGATGAGCAGTTCTTC,CASSLAGGPDEQFF
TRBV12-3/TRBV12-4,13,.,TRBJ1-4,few,TGTGCCAGCAAGAAGACTTTCAATGAAAAACTGTTTTTT,CASKKTFNEKLFF
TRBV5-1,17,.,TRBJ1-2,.,TGCGCCAGCAGCTTGGGGGACGGGGGTCCCAACATCTATGGCTACACCTTC,CASSLGDGGPNIYGYTF
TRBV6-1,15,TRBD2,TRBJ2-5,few,TGTGCCAGCAAATCTAGCGGGGCGTACCAAGAGACCCAGTACTTC,CASKSSGAYQETQYF